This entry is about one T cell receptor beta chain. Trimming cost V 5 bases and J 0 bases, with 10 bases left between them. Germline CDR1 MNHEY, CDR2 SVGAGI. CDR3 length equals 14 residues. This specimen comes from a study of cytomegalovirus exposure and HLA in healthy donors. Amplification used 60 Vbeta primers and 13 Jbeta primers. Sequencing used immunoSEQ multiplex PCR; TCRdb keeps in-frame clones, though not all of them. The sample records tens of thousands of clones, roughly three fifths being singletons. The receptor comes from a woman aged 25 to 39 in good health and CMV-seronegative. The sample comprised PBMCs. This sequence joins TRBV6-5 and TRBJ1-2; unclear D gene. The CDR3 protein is CASSPLSTNYGYTF. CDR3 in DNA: TGTGCCAGCAGTCCATTATCTACTAACTATGGCTACACCTTC.